The 32 T cell receptor beta chains given below trace back to one sample, sequenced in a study of T-cell reconstitution after alpha-beta-depleted transplantation in children. The TCRbeta library incorporated unique molecular identifiers. One entry per CDR3 protein results from TCRdb running MiXCR on the PCR reads. The table records some 390,000 distinct CDR3 sequences, around 21% of them present only once. Sequencing was performed on PBMCs from the stem cell graft donor, taken from the stem cell graft. All receptors come from a human donor who donated a stem cell graft to a child with acute myeloid leukemia.

This clonotype was detected only a few times. V usage is TRBV4-3 and J usage is TRBJ1-1, with D tentatively TRBD1 (5 bases). Germline CDR1 reads LGHNA; CDR2 reads YSLEER. The V and J ends lost 4 bases and 5 bases respectively, with 17 bases between them. This CDR3 comprises 15 residues. The CDR3 reads CASSRHGGAKTEAFF. The CDR3 DNA sequence: TGCGCCAGCAGCCGGCATGGGGGAGCGAAGACTGAAGCTTTCTTT.

This clonotype occurred a few times. The V and J genes are TRBV4-1 and TRBJ2-1; 12 bases line up with TRBD2. Germline CDR1 MGHRA, CDR2 YSYEKL. CDR3 size: 20 residues. Trimming cost V 4 bases and J 3 bases; bases outside gene matches: 16. CDR3 nucleotide sequence: TGCGCCAGCAGCCTAAGCCCTAGGCTAGCGGGAGGGAAGGACTACAATGAGCAGTTCTTC. Translated: CASSLSPRLAGGKDYNEQFF.

The genes are TRBV12-3 or TRBV12-4 and TRBJ2-7; D is unclear. With 4 bases removed from V and 0 bases from J, the gap between germline ends came to 10 bases. This CDR3 is 14 amino acids long. CDR3 protein: CASSSSAHSYEQYF. The DNA of the CDR3 is TGTGCCAGCAGTTCGAGCGCGCACTCCTACGAGCAGTACTTC.

The J gene is TRBJ1-6, the V gene TRBV2; the match to TRBD1 covers 8 bases. Germline CDR1 and CDR2: SNHLY and FYNNEI. V was clipped by 5 bases and J by 7 bases; unmatched bases: 4. CDR3 size: 14 residues. CDR3 nucleotide sequence: TGTGCCAGCAGTTCAGGGGGCACGAATTCACCCCTCCACTTT. It encodes CASSSGGTNSPLHF.

The V gene is TRBV12-3 or TRBV12-4, the J gene TRBJ2-2; a possible D gene is TRBD1 (6 bases). The length of the CDR3 is 15 residues. V was trimmed by 2 bases and J by 5 bases, leaving 12 bases between them. This chain's CDR3 is CASSLIRGRTGELFF. As DNA, the CDR3 is TGTGCCAGCAGTTTAATCAGGGGAAGGACCGGGGAGCTGTTTTTT.

The V and J genes are TRBV28 and TRBJ2-7, with a tentative D call TRBD1 (5 bases). The CDR3 contains 13 residues. Per germline, CDR1 MDHEN and CDR2 SYDVKM. V lost 8 bases and J lost 3, with 14 bases in between. In nucleotides, the CDR3 is TGTGCCAGCTATAGGGCAGGGCTCTACGAGCAGTACTTC. Protein product: CASYRAGLYEQYF.

The gene calls are TRBV6-5 and TRBJ1-1, with 7 bases fitting TRBD1. CDR3 size: 15 residues. Germline trimming cut 2 bases from V and 6 bases from J; bases unmatched to any gene: 9. The germline V gene encodes CDR1 MNHEY and CDR2 SVGAGI. CDR3 in amino acids: CASSYATGRVAEAFF. Written as DNA, the CDR3 is TGTGCCAGCAGTTACGCGACAGGGAGAGTCGCTGAAGCTTTCTTT.

The chain joins TRBV29-1 to TRBJ2-7; no definite D call. The CDR3 runs 12 residues. Trimming cost V 4 bases and J 2 bases, with 9 bases left between them. Germline assignment: CDR1 SQVTM and CDR2 ANQGSEA. The CDR3, as DNA: TGCAGCGTTGCGTCGCAGCCCTACGAGCAGTACTTC. Protein sequence: CSVASQPYEQYF.

The rearrangement uses TRBV12-3 or TRBV12-4 and TRBJ1-4; 8 bases are a match to TRBD1. There are 15 residues in the CDR3. V shed 5 bases and J 1 base; nucleotides not matched to a gene: 3. The CDR3 DNA is TGTGCCAGCAGTCCCAGGGGGCGAACTAATGAAAAACTGTTTTTT. Residues: CASSPRGRTNEKLFF.

This chain joins TRBV29-1 and TRBJ2-7; no clear D. Looked up from germline, CDR1 is SQVTM and CDR2 is ANQGSEA. V was shortened by 2 bases and J by 4 bases, with 6 bases between the two germline ends. This CDR3 has 11 amino acids. CDR3 amino acids: CSVERDYEQYF. CDR3 coding DNA: TGCAGCGTTGAAAGGGATTACGAGCAGTACTTC.

This clonotype was counted many times. This sequence joins TRBV28 and TRBJ1-2; D gene ambiguous. This CDR3 is 14 amino acids long. V was shortened by 4 bases and J by 2 bases, with 11 bases between the two germline ends. Germline V gene data show CDR1 as MDHEN and CDR2 as SYDVKM. CDR3 sequence: CASSSSPLNYGYTF. CDR3 nucleotides: TGTGCCAGCAGTTCGTCGCCACTAAACTATGGCTACACCTTC.

At least ten counts were recorded for this clonotype. In DNA, the CDR3 is TGTGCCACCAGTGATTCCGTCGAAAACCGGGACGGATTCTACGAGCAGTACTTC. This translates into CATSDSVENRDGFYEQYF. The V call is TRBV24-1, the J call TRBJ2-7; D is tentatively TRBD1 or TRBD2 (5 bases each). Germline V gives CDR1 KGHDR, CDR2 SFDVKD. CDR3 length: 18 residues. V gave up 2 bases and J gave up 3 bases, with 22 bases separating them.

There are many counts of this clonotype. The gene calls are TRBV4-3 and TRBJ2-4, with D tentatively TRBD1 (5 bases). This CDR3 spans 15 amino acids. Germline V gene sequence: CDR1 LGHNA, CDR2 YSLEER. Trimming pared 1 base from V and 0 bases from J, leaving 7 bases between. The CDR3 is CASSQGQGAKNIQYF. CDR3 in DNA: TGCGCCAGCAGCCAAGGTCAGGGAGCCAAAAACATTCAGTACTTC.

This clonotype was seen ten or more times. The rearrangement uses TRBV29-1 and TRBJ2-5; no firm D call. The CDR3 totals 11 residues. Per germline, CDR1 SQVTM and CDR2 ANQGSEA. The V and J ends lost 4 bases and 2 bases respectively, with 5 bases between them. CDR3: CSVGVQETQYF. The CDR3 DNA follows: TGCAGCGTTGGAGTTCAAGAGACCCAGTACTTC. Looking up the rest from reference TRBV29-1 and TRBJ2-5 gives the full variable domain: SAVISQKPSRDICQRGTSLTIQCQVDSQVTMMFWYRQQPGQSLTLIATANQGSEATYESGFVIDKFPISRPNLTFSTLTVSNMSPEDSSIYLCSVGVQETQYFGPGTRLLVL.

Notes on this clonotype: A read error may be the cause here, since a much bigger clone is one base away. The chain combines TRBV20-1 with TRBJ2-1, with D perhaps given as TRBD1 or TRBD2 (5 bases each). The CDR3 runs to 16 residues. CDR1 and CDR2 (germline): DFQATT, SNEGSKA (reference sequence). For the CDR3, the DNA is TGCTGTGCTAGAGCCCCGGGACGGATTAACTGGGGTGAGCAGTTCTTC. This encodes CCARAPGRINWGEQFF.

Written as DNA, the CDR3 is TGTGCCAGCAGCCGGGACAGGAGGAGAGAGACCCAGTACTTC. The encoded protein is CASSRDRRRETQYF. This chain connects TRBV12-3 or TRBV12-4 to TRBJ2-5; TRBD1 matches 8 bases. This CDR3 spans 14 amino acids. V lost 6 bases and J lost 4; bases outside the gene matches: 7.

The V call is TRBV6-4, the J call TRBJ2-3; unclear D gene. Germline values: CDR1 MRHNA, CDR2 SNTAGT. Trimming removed 6 bases at V and 4 bases at J, with 11 bases between. This CDR3 is built from 13 residues. The DNA for the CDR3 is TGTGCCAGCAGCCAAGACGGACCAGATACGCAGTATTTT. Translating gives CASSQDGPDTQYF.

The chain couples TRBV25-1 to TRBJ2-1; possibly TRBD2 for D (5 bases). V lost 10 bases to trimming and J lost 3 bases, with 16 bases between them. Per the germline V gene, CDR1 is MGHDK and CDR2 is SYGVNS. The CDR3 consists of 14 residues. The CDR3, as DNA: TGTGCCACCAAGGAGGACTTTATCTACAATGAGCAGTTCTTC. As protein: CATKEDFIYNEQFF.

This clonotype was seen a handful of times. The chain combines TRBV5-1 with TRBJ2-7; the match to TRBD1 covers 10 bases. Germline-derived CDR1 and CDR2 are SGHRS and YFSETQ. V lost 2 bases, J lost 5 bases, and 13 bases stayed unmatched. This CDR3 has 17 amino acids. CDR3 DNA: TGCGCCAGCAGCTTATTTACTCTACGGGACAGGGGCCACGAGCAGTACTTC. This encodes CASSLFTLRDRGHEQYF.

In its sample, this clonotype was seen a few times. V usage is TRBV6-1 and J usage is TRBJ2-6; TRBD1 matches at 7 bases. J was trimmed by 0 bases and V by 6 bases; bases with no gene match: 5. This CDR3 region has 16 residues. Germline V lookup: CDR1 MNHNS, CDR2 SASEGT. The CDR3 is CASRQTGSSGANVLTF. The CDR3 DNA follows: TGTGCCAGCAGACAGACAGGGAGCTCTGGGGCCAACGTCCTGACTTTC.

V usage is TRBV7-2 and J usage is TRBJ2-1, with 13 bases identical to TRBD2. The germline CDR1 and CDR2 sequences are SGHTA and FQGNSA. V lost 1 base to trimming and J lost 2 bases; unmatched junction nucleotides: 2. The length of the CDR3 is 17 residues. This chain's CDR3 is CASSLVGLAGPYNEQFF. CDR3 coding DNA: TGTGCCAGCAGCTTAGTGGGACTAGCGGGGCCCTACAATGAGCAGTTCTTC.

This clonotype has a count of ten or more. This chain uses TRBV6-5 with TRBJ2-7, with D uncertain. The V gene lost 4 bases and the J gene lost 6 bases, with 10 bases spanning the gap. This CDR3 is built from 12 residues. The germline V gene has CDR1 MNHEY and CDR2 SVGAGI. DNA for the CDR3: TGTGCCAGCAGTTCACCTGTTGGCGAGCAGTACTTC. It translates to CASSSPVGEQYF.

The chain combines TRBV11-3 with TRBJ2-7; 8 nucleotides agree with TRBD1. Trimming at V came to 5 bases and at J to 6 bases, leaving 6 bases not matched to a gene. The CDR3 runs 13 residues. Germline V gives CDR1 SGHNT, CDR2 YENEEA. The CDR3, as DNA: TGTGCCAGCAGCACAGGACAGGGAGGCGAGCAGTACTTC. Protein product: CASSTGQGGEQYF. Variable domain in full (rest from reference TRBV11-3 and TRBJ2-7): EAGVVQSPRYKIIEKKQPVAFWCNPISGHNTLYWYLQNLGQGPELLIRYENEEAVDDSQLPKDRFSAERLKGVDSTLKIQPAELGDSAVYLCASSTGQGGEQYFGPGTRLTVT.

This clonotype was detected ten times or more. The V gene is TRBV28, the J gene TRBJ2-7; the match to TRBD2 covers 7 bases. CDR3 length: 15 amino acids. V trimming: 4 bases; J trimming: 3 bases; junction bases outside the gene matches: 9. CDR1 is MDHEN, CDR2 SYDVKM, per germline. The CDR3 loop is CASSSFTSALYEQYF. Written as DNA, the CDR3 is TGTGCCAGCAGTTCCTTCACTAGCGCGCTCTACGAGCAGTACTTC.

This clonotype occurred a few times. This may be a read error: a much more frequent sequence differs by one nucleotide. DNA for the CDR3: TGCAGCGTTGGCCCAGATACGCAGTATTTT. Amino acid sequence: CSVGPDTQYF. V gene TRBV29-1 combines with J gene TRBJ2-3, with D uncertain. V was shortened by 4 bases and J by 4 bases, with 3 bases between the two germline ends. This CDR3 is 10 amino acids long. Germline CDR1 and CDR2: SQVTM and ANQGSEA.

This chain connects TRBV6-6 to TRBJ1-1, with TRBD1 as a possible D gene (5 bases). V was clipped by 8 bases and J by 2 bases, with 12 bases between them. CDR1 is MNHNY, CDR2 SVGAGI, per germline (reference sequence). The CDR3 is 13 residues long. The CDR3 spells CASGQTENTEAFF. In nucleotides, the CDR3 is TGTGCCAGCGGACAAACGGAAAACACTGAAGCTTTCTTT.

The chain combines TRBV7-8 with TRBJ2-3; 11 nucleotides align to TRBD2. V shed 5 bases and J 2 bases; nucleotides not matched to a gene: 6. Per the germline V gene, CDR1 is SGHVS and CDR2 is FQNEAQ. This CDR3 region has 16 residues. CDR3 DNA sequence: TGTGCCAGCAGCGATCGACTAGCGGGGCTCACAGATACGCAGTATTTT. This encodes CASSDRLAGLTDTQYF.

V and J are TRBV29-1 and TRBJ1-4; possible D gene TRBD1, 5 bases. This CDR3 comprises 15 residues. Trimming shortened V by 7 bases and J by 3 bases, and 18 bases separated the two germline ends. From germline, CDR1 is SQVTM and CDR2 ANQGSEA. The CDR3 sequence: CSAGITGISNEKLFF. The CDR3 nucleotides read TGCAGCGCTGGCATTACAGGAATCTCTAATGAAAAACTGTTTTTT. Drawing the rest from reference TRBV29-1 and TRBJ1-4, the complete variable domain is SAVISQKPSRDICQRGTSLTIQCQVDSQVTMMFWYRQQPGQSLTLIATANQGSEATYESGFVIDKFPISRPNLTFSTLTVSNMSPEDSSIYLCSAGITGISNEKLFFGSGTQLSVL.

The V and J genes are TRBV4-1 and TRBJ1-1; D is unclear. Deletions cut 5 bases from V and 5 bases from J, with 9 bases between. The germline V gene encodes CDR1 MGHRA and CDR2 YSYEKL. CDR3 length: 12 amino acids. DNA of the CDR3: TGCGCCAGCAGCTTGCATGGGACTGAAGCTTTCTTT. Encoded protein: CASSLHGTEAFF.

This clonotype was detected a few times. The chain couples TRBV5-1 to TRBJ2-1; 14 nucleotides line up with TRBD2. In germline, CDR1 is SGHRS, CDR2 YFSETQ. There are 15 residues in the CDR3. With V trimmed by 4 bases and J by 8 bases, 5 bases remained unmatched. In DNA form, the CDR3 reads TGCGCCAGCAGCCCGGGACTAGCGGGAGTTTATGAGCAGTTCTTC. Translating gives CASSPGLAGVYEQFF.

The chain carries TRBV29-1 and TRBJ1-1; possible D gene TRBD1, 6 bases. From germline, CDR1 is SQVTM and CDR2 ANQGSEA. V lost 7 bases and J lost 1, with 10 bases in between. This CDR3 is 12 amino acids long. CDR3 nucleotide sequence: TGCAGCGCTCTGGGACAGAACACTGAAGCTTTCTTT. Translated: CSALGQNTEAFF.

This clonotype came up many times. V and J are TRBV20-1 and TRBJ2-1, with 11 bases fitting TRBD2. Losses at the gene ends were 5 bases for V and 6 bases for J; bases not matched to a gene: 6. There are 14 residues in the CDR3. Germline CDR1 and CDR2: DFQATT and SNEGSKA (reference sequence). The CDR3 sequence: CSALAGGPVNEQFF. The CDR3 region has the DNA TGCAGTGCTTTAGCGGGAGGGCCTGTCAATGAGCAGTTCTTC.